Below are 21 T cell receptor beta chains sequenced from a single sample in a study of control samples from healthy donors and cancer patients. The repertoire was sequenced with immunoSEQ multiplex PCR; TCRdb's copy has only in-frame clones and lacks some. The repertoire table contains about 210,000 clones. The sequencing sample was made of blood. The receptors originated from a woman under 40 in good health.

The CDR3, as DNA: TGTGCCAGCAGCACGAACCCGGGGGAAGAAGCTTTCTTT. Amino acids: CASSTNPGEEAFF. The genes are TRBV3-1 (or the pseudogene TRBV3-2) and TRBJ1-1, with D maybe TRBD1 (5 bases). Trimming removed 5 bases at V and 8 bases at J, with 15 bases between. This CDR3 is 13 amino acids long. CDR1 is LGHDT, CDR2 YNNKEL, per germline (reference sequence).

This chain connects TRBV9 to TRBJ1-5; a weak D match, TRBD1 (6 bases). This CDR3 is built from 14 residues. The germline gives CDR1 SGDLS, CDR2 YYNGEE. Trimming cost V 0 bases and J 7 bases, with 11 bases left between them. CDR3 DNA sequence: TGTGCCAGCAGCGTAGGTGGGGGCGGACAGCCCCAGCATTTT. As protein: CASSVGGGGQPQHF.

The CDR3 bases are TGTGCCAGCAGTTACTCGTTCAGCGGGGACCACGAGCAGTACTTC. Protein sequence: CASSYSFSGDHEQYF. The chain couples TRBV6-5 to TRBJ2-7, with 7 positions matching TRBD2. The germline CDR1 and CDR2 sequences are MNHEY and SVGAGI. The CDR3 has 15 amino acids. J was trimmed by 5 bases and V by 0 bases; bases with no gene match: 7.

The chain is built from TRBV7-6 and TRBJ1-1; D is possibly TRBD1 (6 bases). The CDR3 spans 15 residues. Germline V lookup: CDR1 SGHVS, CDR2 FNYEAQ. V was shortened by 5 bases and J by 6 bases, with 19 bases between the two germline ends. The CDR3 DNA reads as TGTGCCAGCAGCCCTGGGTGGGGGGCGGTGGCTGAAGCTTTCTTT. Translated, it gives CASSPGWGAVAEAFF.

V gene TRBV24-1 combines with J gene TRBJ2-3, with TRBD2 as a possible D gene (7 bases). Germline V CDR1 and CDR2: KGHDR, SFDVKD. The CDR3 contains 14 residues. The V end was cut by 4 bases, the J end by 6 bases, with 13 bases between. This CDR3 is CATSDPGGLDTQYF. The DNA of the CDR3 is TGTGCCACCAGTGACCCGGGGGGCCTGGATACGCAGTATTTT.

J is TRBJ1-5 and V is TRBV27, with D unresolved. This CDR3 contains 14 residues. In germline, CDR1 is MNHEY, CDR2 SMNVEV (reference sequence). V lost 6 bases to trimming and J lost 5 bases, with 14 bases between them. This CDR3 is CASSLTGIDQPQHF. As DNA, the CDR3 is TGTGCCAGCAGCCTGACGGGTATCGATCAGCCCCAGCATTTT.

The chain has TRBV30 and TRBJ2-3; the D gene could be TRBD1 or TRBD2 (5 bases each). The CDR3 contains 12 residues. Germline assignment: CDR1 GTSNPN and CDR2 SVGIG (reference sequence). V was clipped by 0 bases and J by 4 bases, with 5 bases between them. The CDR3 sequence is CAWSVGADTQYF. In DNA form, the CDR3 reads TGTGCCTGGAGTGTGGGGGCAGATACGCAGTATTTT.

The J gene is TRBJ1-1, the V gene TRBV27; D possibly corresponds to TRBD1 (5 bases). This CDR3 contains 15 residues. V was trimmed by 7 bases and J by 5 bases, leaving 20 bases between them. Germline assignment: CDR1 MNHEY and CDR2 SMNVEV (reference sequence). DNA for the CDR3: TGTGCCAGCATTCACGGAGCGGGGCGGGGGACTGAAGCTTTCTTT. Protein sequence: CASIHGAGRGTEAFF.

V is TRBV18 and J is TRBJ2-5; D possibly corresponds to TRBD1 (6 bases). The CDR3 has 15 residues. Deletions cut 6 bases from V and 1 base from J, with 15 bases between. Germline CDR1 KGHSH, CDR2 LQKENI. This chain's CDR3 is CASSSLDSLQETQYF. CDR3 in DNA: TGTGCCAGCTCTTCCTTGGACAGCCTCCAAGAGACCCAGTACTTC.

The chain is built from TRBV25-1 and TRBJ1-1, with D possibly matching TRBD1 (5 bases). The V gene's germline CDR1 is MGHDK and CDR2 SYGVNS. V was shortened by 3 bases and J by 1 base, with 15 bases between the two germline ends. There are 16 residues in the CDR3. In DNA, the CDR3 is TGTGCCAGCAGTGATTATCGGGGCACGGAGAACACTGAAGCTTTCTTT. It yields the protein CASSDYRGTENTEAFF.

The chain is built from TRBV2 and TRBJ2-5, with 8 bases matching TRBD1. The trim removed 2 bases at V and 2 bases at J, leaving 7 bases unmatched. Per germline, CDR1 SNHLY and CDR2 FYNNEI. CDR3 size: 16 residues. This CDR3 reads CASSELWDRLQETQYF. The CDR3 nucleotides are TGTGCCAGCAGTGAACTATGGGACAGGCTTCAAGAGACCCAGTACTTC.

This chain uses TRBV7-9 with TRBJ1-6; no definite D call. The CDR3 extends over 12 amino acids. V gave up 3 bases and J gave up 6 bases, with 3 bases separating them. CDR1 SEHNR and CDR2 FQNEAQ come from the germline V gene (reference sequence). The CDR3 bases are TGTGCCAGCAGCTTGAGTAATTCACCCCTCCACTTT. It specifies CASSLSNSPLHF.

The chain couples TRBV3-1 (or the pseudogene TRBV3-2) to TRBJ1-5, with 8 bases lining up with TRBD1. With 3 bases clipped from V and 4 bases from J, the junction kept 5 bases outside the gene matches. Germline-derived CDR1 and CDR2 are LGHDT and YNNKEL (reference sequence). This CDR3 is 15 amino acids long. This CDR3 reads CASSHGTGGNQPQHF. Written as DNA, the CDR3 is TGTGCCAGCAGCCACGGGACAGGAGGGAATCAGCCCCAGCATTTT.

DNA of the CDR3: TGTGCCAGCAGCCTCGAGTCTAATTCACCCCTCCACTTT. Translating gives CASSLESNSPLHF. The chain combines TRBV4-2 with TRBJ1-6, with D unresolved. V was trimmed by 4 bases and J by 6 bases, leaving 7 bases between them. Per germline, CDR1 LGHNA and CDR2 YNFKEQ. CDR3 size: 13 residues.

The V call is TRBV19, the J call TRBJ2-7; D not certain. This CDR3 spans 13 amino acids. The V end lost 4 bases, the J end lost 0 bases, and 7 bases lay between the germline ends. CDR1 LNHDA and CDR2 SQIVND come from the germline V gene (reference sequence). The CDR3 loop is CASSNGLSYEQYF. CDR3 DNA sequence: TGTGCCAGTAGTAACGGGCTCTCCTACGAGCAGTACTTC.

V usage is TRBV5-1 and J usage is TRBJ1-2; D perhaps matches TRBD1 (5 bases). The length of the CDR3 is 13 residues. The germline V gene encodes CDR1 SGHRS and CDR2 YFSETQ. V was cut by 0 bases and J by 3 bases, with 6 bases left in between. The CDR3 region is CASSLGGYYGYTF. Written as DNA, the CDR3 is TGCGCCAGCAGCTTGGGGGGGTACTATGGCTACACCTTC.

This chain connects TRBV5-1 to TRBJ1-1; D gene uncertain. The germline V gene has CDR1 SGHRS and CDR2 YFSETQ. This CDR3 is built from 15 residues. V lost 4 bases and J 4 bases, leaving 17 bases between the germline ends. The CDR3 nucleotides are TGCGCCAGCAGCCAAATCCGGGAGGTGGGCACTGAAGCTTTCTTT. Amino acid sequence: CASSQIREVGTEAFF.

The CDR3 nucleotides are TGCGCCAGCAGCACTCATACCCTGAACTCCGCTGAAGCTTTCTTT. As protein: CASSTHTLNSAEAFF. This chain links TRBV4-1 with TRBJ1-1; D gene uncertain. V lost 5 bases and J 6 bases, leaving 19 bases between the germline ends. Looked up from germline, CDR1 is MGHRA and CDR2 is YSYEKL. There are 15 residues in the CDR3.

This chain connects TRBV11-2 to TRBJ2-7; TRBD1 matches 9 bases. CDR1 is SGHAT, CDR2 FQNNGV, per germline. V lost 4 bases to trimming and J lost 4 bases; unmatched junction nucleotides: 2. This CDR3 has 13 residues. CDR3 loop: CASSSDRGYEQYF. CDR3 sequence (DNA): TGTGCCAGCAGCTCCGACAGGGGGTACGAGCAGTACTTC.

This sequence joins TRBV4-1 and TRBJ1-3; 10 bases map to TRBD1. This CDR3 region has 16 residues. Germline loops: CDR1 MGHRA, CDR2 YSYEKL. The V gene end was trimmed by 5 bases and the J gene end by 4 bases; junction bases not matched to a gene: 8. CDR3 protein: CASSSFDRGLGNTIYF. In DNA, the CDR3 is TGCGCCAGCAGCTCTTTCGACAGGGGGCTCGGAAACACCATATATTTT.

The gene calls are TRBV30 and TRBJ2-7; D may correspond to TRBD1 or TRBD2 (5 bases each). Trimming shortened V by 4 bases and J by 7 bases, and 11 bases separated the two germline ends. The CDR3 is 11 residues long. Germline lookup yields CDR1 GTSNPN and CDR2 SVGIG (reference sequence). CDR3 nucleotide sequence: TGTGCCTGGAACTTCGAGGGGGAGCAGTACTTC. Translated, it gives CAWNFEGEQYF.